Each of the 22 T cell receptor beta chains below was sequenced from the same sample in a study of blood T cell repertoires in COVID-19. The data were produced by immunoSEQ multiplex PCR, yet TCRdb's version contains in-frame clones alone and is incomplete. Among approximately 300,000 clones listed, around 90% were seen once. Material for sequencing was peripheral blood. The receptors derive from a woman aged 30 to 39 with COVID-19, enrolled during active disease.

The chain recombines TRBV30 with TRBJ1-5; maybe TRBD1 (5 bases). The germline V and J ends were trimmed by 0 bases and 0 bases, with 15 bases remaining between them. This CDR3 spans 17 amino acids. Germline lookup yields CDR1 GTSNPN and CDR2 SVGIG (reference sequence). This chain's CDR3 is CAWSVPFHGHSNQPQHF. The CDR3 bases are TGTGCCTGGAGTGTCCCATTCCACGGACATAGCAATCAGCCCCAGCATTTT.

This clone was counted once. The chain combines TRBV5-8 with TRBJ2-5; a possible D gene is TRBD1 (6 bases). The CDR3 totals 16 residues. CDR1 SGHTS and CDR2 YDEGEE come from the germline V gene. Trimming pared 2 bases from V and 2 bases from J, leaving 16 bases between. CDR3 coding DNA: TGTGCCAGCAGCTTATACCTCGGACAGACTCAAGAGACCCAGTACTTC. It is translated as CASSLYLGQTQETQYF. Based on the CDR3 plus reference TRBV5-8 and TRBJ2-5, the full variable domain is EAGVTQSPTHLIKTRGQQATLRCSPISGHTSVYWYQQALGLGLQFLLWYDEGEERNRGNFPPRFSGRQFPNYSSELNVNALELEDSALYLCASSLYLGQTQETQYFGPGTRLLVL.

The chain couples TRBV15 to TRBJ1-4; D possibly corresponds to TRBD1 (5 bases). The CDR3 sequence is 14 residues long. Trimming took off 5 bases at V and 5 bases at J, with 12 bases between the two ends. CDR1 and CDR2 from the germline V gene are LNHNV and YYDKDF (reference sequence). CDR3 amino acids: CATSLAGRNEKLFF. As DNA, the CDR3 is TGTGCCACCAGCCTCGCAGGGAGGAATGAAAAACTGTTTTTT.

In this sample, this clone turned up once. The chain has TRBV2 and TRBJ1-1; unclear D gene. V gave up 7 bases and J gave up 4 bases, with 7 bases separating them. The CDR3 sequence is 11 residues long. Germline-derived CDR1 and CDR2 are SNHLY and FYNNEI. The chain's CDR3 is CASNGFTEAFF. CDR3 sequence (DNA): TGTGCCAGCAACGGTTTCACTGAAGCTTTCTTT. Using reference TRBV2 and TRBJ1-1 for the parts outside the CDR3, the full variable domain is EPEVTQTPSHQVTQMGQEVILRCVPISNHLYFYWYRQILGQKVEFLVSFYNNEISEKSEIFDDQFSVERPDGSNFTLKIRSTKLEDSAMYFCASNGFTEAFFGQGTRLTVV.

The chain has TRBV19 and TRBJ2-1; 8 positions agree with TRBD2. CDR3 length: 15 residues. The germline V gene has CDR1 LNHDA and CDR2 SQIVND (reference sequence). V shed 4 bases and J 5 bases; nucleotides not matched to a gene: 7. CDR3 in DNA: TGTGCCAGTAGTAATAGCGGGATCAGAAACAATGAGCAGTTCTTC. Translation gives CASSNSGIRNNEQFF.

The J gene is TRBJ1-6, the V gene TRBV15, with D possibly TRBD1 on 5 matching bases. V lost 5 bases, J lost 8 bases, and 13 bases lay in between. Germline V lookup: CDR1 LNHNV, CDR2 YYDKDF (reference sequence). The length of the CDR3 is 14 residues. In DNA form, the CDR3 reads TGTGCCACCAGCCCTCTGACAGTAGATTCACCCCTCCACTTT. As protein: CATSPLTVDSPLHF.

This clone was recorded only once. The chain is built from TRBV30 and TRBJ1-5; 7 bases fit TRBD1. The CDR3 covers 14 residues. J was trimmed by 7 bases and V by 0 bases; bases with no gene match: 6. The germline V gene encodes CDR1 GTSNPN and CDR2 SVGIG (reference sequence). The CDR3 protein is CAWSVGTGVQPQHF. The DNA of the CDR3 is TGTGCCTGGAGTGTAGGAACAGGGGTACAGCCCCAGCATTTT.

The genes are TRBV18 and TRBJ1-3; 7 positions agree with TRBD1. This CDR3 comprises 16 residues. V lost 3 bases to trimming and J lost 3 bases; unmatched junction nucleotides: 8. CDR1 is KGHSH, CDR2 LQKENI, per germline. The CDR3 here is CASSPWDSRGGNTIYF. Written as DNA, the CDR3 is TGTGCCAGCTCACCTTGGGACAGTCGAGGTGGAAACACCATATATTTT.

The chain combines TRBV19 with TRBJ2-3; TRBD2 matches at 15 bases. Losses at the gene ends were 6 bases for V and 5 bases for J; bases not matched to a gene: 6. CDR3 length: 16 residues. Germline V gene sequence: CDR1 LNHDA, CDR2 SQIVND (reference sequence). Here the CDR3 reads CASSRTSGRVGDTQYF. In DNA, the CDR3 is TGTGCCAGTAGCCGGACTAGCGGGAGGGTTGGAGATACGCAGTATTTT. The variable domain in full, with the rest retrieved from reference TRBV19 and TRBJ2-3, is DGGITQSPKYLFRKEGQNVTLSCEQNLNHDAMYWYRQDPGQGLRLIYYSQIVNDFQKGDIAEGYSVSREKKESFPLTVTSAQKNPTAFYLCASSRTSGRVGDTQYFGPGTRLTVL.

In the case of this clone: Since a much larger clone is just one base distant, this may be a read error. The chain combines TRBV5-4 with TRBJ1-1, with D uncertain. This CDR3 spans 13 amino acids. Germline V gives CDR1 SGHNT, CDR2 YYREEE (reference sequence). Trimming left V 0 bases short and J 0 bases short, with 3 bases between. DNA of the CDR3: TGTGCCAGCAGCTTGGACATGAACACTGAAGCTTTCTTT. Its translation is CASSLDMNTEAFF.

The chain carries TRBV6-1 and TRBJ2-7; maybe TRBD1 (5 bases). V lost 3 bases, J lost 5 bases, and 8 bases lay in between. CDR1 and CDR2 (germline): MNHNS, SASEGT. This CDR3 spans 12 amino acids. The CDR3 DNA reads as TGTGCCAGCAGTGACAGGGTCCACGAGCAGTACTTC. It is translated as CASSDRVHEQYF.

This sequence joins TRBV6-6 and TRBJ2-2; possibly TRBD1 for D (8 bases). V shed 0 bases and J shed 7 bases, with 15 bases lying between them. Germline assignment: CDR1 MNHNY and CDR2 SVGAGI (reference sequence). The CDR3 runs 16 residues. The CDR3 here is CASSYSGRGTGGELFF. The CDR3 nucleotides read TGTGCCAGCAGTTACTCGGGGCGGGGGACAGGCGGGGAGCTGTTTTTT.

V and J are TRBV24-1 and TRBJ2-1, with 7 bases that match TRBD1. The CDR3 is 16 residues long. The germline V gene has CDR1 KGHDR and CDR2 SFDVKD. V was pared by 5 bases and J by 2 bases, with 8 bases of the junction left unmatched. Here the CDR3 DNA reads TGTGCCACCAGTGGCCAGACAGGGAGCCCCTACAATGAGCAGTTCTTC. Amino acid sequence: CATSGQTGSPYNEQFF.

The chain combines TRBV27 with TRBJ2-7; D is possibly TRBD1 (5 bases). The germline gives CDR1 MNHEY, CDR2 SMNVEV (reference sequence). V was trimmed by 5 bases and J by 4 bases, leaving 15 bases between them. The CDR3 loop spans 14 amino acids. CDR3 region: CASSPSGHLYEQYF. The DNA for the CDR3 is TGTGCCAGCAGTCCTAGTGGACATCTTTACGAGCAGTACTTC.

The chain uses TRBV3-1 (or the pseudogene TRBV3-2) and TRBJ2-7, with 7 bases fitting TRBD2. This CDR3 is built from 15 residues. Losses at the gene ends were 1 base for V and 3 bases for J; bases not matched to a gene: 6. CDR1 and CDR2 (germline): LGHDT, YNNKEL (reference sequence). CDR3 protein: CASSQGVSGVYEQYF. In DNA, the CDR3 is TGTGCCAGCAGCCAAGGCGTAAGCGGGGTCTACGAGCAGTACTTC.

V usage is TRBV5-1 and J usage is TRBJ2-1; tentative D call: TRBD2 (6 bases). The length of the CDR3 is 15 residues. Trimming took 4 bases from V and 1 from J, leaving 12 bases between them. The germline V gene encodes CDR1 SGHRS and CDR2 YFSETQ. CDR3 nucleotide sequence: TGCGCCAGCAGCCTGGACTACCCTTCCTACAATGAGCAGTTCTTC. As protein: CASSLDYPSYNEQFF.

The CDR3, as DNA: TGTGCCAGTACCCTCCTACCGGCGGTGGGTATTGGCACTGAAGCTTTCTTT. It encodes CASTLLPAVGIGTEAFF. The chain uses TRBV19 and TRBJ1-1; the D is unclear. Trimming cost V 7 bases and J 4 bases, with 25 bases left between them. This CDR3 contains 17 residues. Germline V gene sequence: CDR1 LNHDA, CDR2 SQIVND (reference sequence).

Only one count was recorded for this clone. The chain carries TRBV30 and TRBJ1-3; D is unclear. Trimming took 3 bases from V and 0 from J, leaving 12 bases between them. The CDR3 covers 15 residues. Germline V gene sequence: CDR1 GTSNPN, CDR2 SVGIG (reference sequence). The chain's CDR3 is CAWSRGSGSGNTIYF. In nucleotides, the CDR3 is TGTGCCTGGAGCCGTGGATCGGGCTCTGGAAACACCATATATTTT.

The chain links TRBV7-9 to TRBJ2-5, with TRBD1 matching 10 bases. CDR3 length: 17 amino acids. Germline CDR1 and CDR2: SEHNR and FQNEAQ (reference sequence). With 1 base clipped from V and 2 bases from J, the junction kept 7 bases outside the gene matches. The CDR3 loop is CASSLVLSDRGQETQYF. Here the CDR3 DNA reads TGTGCCAGCAGCTTAGTCCTCTCGGACAGGGGGCAAGAGACCCAGTACTTC. Combining the CDR3 with reference TRBV7-9 and TRBJ2-5 gives the whole variable domain DTGVSQNPRHKITKRGQNVTFRCDPISEHNRLYWYRQTLGQGPEFLTYFQNEAQLEKSRLLSDRFSAERPKGSFSTLEIQRTEQGDSAMYLCASSLVLSDRGQETQYFGPGTRLLVL.

V gene TRBV9 combines with J gene TRBJ1-1; D gene ambiguous. This CDR3 region has 14 residues. CDR1 SGDLS and CDR2 YYNGEE come from the germline V gene. The V and J ends lost 0 bases and 4 bases respectively, with 10 bases between them. The CDR3 DNA sequence: TGTGCCAGCAGCGTAGAAAATAGAGGCACTGAAGCTTTCTTT. Translating gives CASSVENRGTEAFF.

V and J are TRBV5-1 and TRBJ1-4, with D maybe TRBD1 (6 bases). This CDR3 is built from 15 residues. CDR1 SGHRS and CDR2 YFSETQ come from the germline V gene. The V end lost 5 bases, the J end lost 2 bases, and 13 bases lay between the germline ends. The CDR3 loop is CASRITGMTNEKLFF. The DNA of the CDR3 is TGCGCCAGCAGGATTACAGGGATGACTAATGAAAAACTGTTTTTT.

CDR3 DNA sequence: TGTGCCAGCAGCTTGTCAGGGATTGGAAATTCACCCCTCCACTTT. Translating gives CASSLSGIGNSPLHF. The rearrangement joins TRBV5-6 to TRBJ1-6; weak D call: TRBD1 (5 bases). There are 15 residues in the CDR3. Germline lookup yields CDR1 SGHDT and CDR2 YYEEEE. Trimming removed 1 base from V and 7 bases from J, with 12 bases in between.